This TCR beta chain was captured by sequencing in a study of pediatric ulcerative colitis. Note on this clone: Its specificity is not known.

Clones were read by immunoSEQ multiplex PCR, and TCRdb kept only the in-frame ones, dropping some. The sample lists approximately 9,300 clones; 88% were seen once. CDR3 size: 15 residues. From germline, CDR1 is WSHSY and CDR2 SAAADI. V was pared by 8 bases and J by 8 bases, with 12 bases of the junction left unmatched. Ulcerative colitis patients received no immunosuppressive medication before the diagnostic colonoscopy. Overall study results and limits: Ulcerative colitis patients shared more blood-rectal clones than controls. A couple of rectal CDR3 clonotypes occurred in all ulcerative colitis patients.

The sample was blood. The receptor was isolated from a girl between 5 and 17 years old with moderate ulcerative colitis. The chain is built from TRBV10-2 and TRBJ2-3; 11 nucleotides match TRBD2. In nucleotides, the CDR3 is TGCGCCAGCGGAGTAGCGGGAGGGGGGACGGGTACGCAGTATTTT. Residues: CASGVAGGGTGTQYF.